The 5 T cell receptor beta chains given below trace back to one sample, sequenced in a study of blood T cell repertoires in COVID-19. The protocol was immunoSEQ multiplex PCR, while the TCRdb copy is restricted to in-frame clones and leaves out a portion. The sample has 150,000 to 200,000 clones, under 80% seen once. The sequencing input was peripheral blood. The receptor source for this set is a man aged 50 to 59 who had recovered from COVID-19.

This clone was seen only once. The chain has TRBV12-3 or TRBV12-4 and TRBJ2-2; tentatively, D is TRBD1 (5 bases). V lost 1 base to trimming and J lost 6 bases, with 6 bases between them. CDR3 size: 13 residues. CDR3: CASSLVGAGELFF. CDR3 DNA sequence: TGTGCCAGCAGTTTAGTAGGGGCCGGGGAGCTGTTTTTT.

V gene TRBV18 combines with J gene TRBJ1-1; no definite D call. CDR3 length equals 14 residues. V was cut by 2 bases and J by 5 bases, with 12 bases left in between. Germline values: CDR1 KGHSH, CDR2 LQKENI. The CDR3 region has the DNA TGTGCCAGCTCACCAGGGGTAAGAGGGACTGAAGCTTTCTTT. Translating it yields CASSPGVRGTEAFF.

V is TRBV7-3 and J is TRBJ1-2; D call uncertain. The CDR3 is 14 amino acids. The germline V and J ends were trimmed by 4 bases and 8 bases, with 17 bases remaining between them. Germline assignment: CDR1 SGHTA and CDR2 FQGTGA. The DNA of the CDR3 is TGTGCCAGCAGCTCAGCTGGGTCAACGGAGGGCTACACCTTC. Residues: CASSSAGSTEGYTF.

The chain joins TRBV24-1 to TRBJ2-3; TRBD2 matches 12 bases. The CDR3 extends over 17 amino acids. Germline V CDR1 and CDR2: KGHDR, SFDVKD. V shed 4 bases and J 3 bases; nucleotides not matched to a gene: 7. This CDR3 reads CATSDPSGRAGTDTQYF. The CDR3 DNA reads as TGTGCCACCAGTGACCCTAGCGGGAGGGCCGGGACAGATACGCAGTATTTT.

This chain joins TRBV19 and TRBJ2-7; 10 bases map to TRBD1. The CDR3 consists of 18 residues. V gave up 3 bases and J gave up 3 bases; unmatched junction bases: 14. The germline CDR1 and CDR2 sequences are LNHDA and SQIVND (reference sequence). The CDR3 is CASSIRFFGTGVHYEQYF. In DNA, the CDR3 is TGTGCCAGTAGTATTCGATTTTTCGGGACAGGGGTCCACTACGAGCAGTACTTC.